This T cell receptor (beta chain) is drawn from a study of vaccination effects on CD4 cells after COVID-19. Study as a whole: Relative to the second dose, post-vaccine samples were obtained a median of 72 days later. General study findings and limits: Long after vaccination, the clones induced by infection and by vaccine shrank markedly in size.

A note on this clone: Its antigen is currently unknown.

Peptide-pool stimulation followed by sequencing identified expanded antigen-specific CD4+ clonotypes in the ViraFEST assay. Having been cultured for approximately ten days, the cells underwent CD4+ T cell isolation. Each person got two doses of an mRNA SARS-CoV-2 vaccine, BNT162b2 or mRNA-1273. Absence of prior SARS-CoV-2 infection characterized the vaccine recipients, who showed negative nucleocapsid antibodies. Researchers swapped half the medium for IL-2 medium on both days 3 and 7. The method was immunoSEQ multiplex PCR; TCRdb's version includes in-frame clones alone and lacks a portion of them. The data show fewer than 25,000 clones, more than 65% seen once. The sequencing here drew on CD4+ T cells from PBMCs cultured with HCoV-NL63 spike peptides, taken after COVID-19 vaccination. The receptor was derived from a human donor who received a COVID-19 vaccine.

The CDR3 spells CASSLGVRRNYGYTF. The CDR3 nucleotides read TGTGCCAGCAGCTTAGGTGTCAGGAGAAACTATGGCTACACCTTC. The chain couples TRBV7-6 to TRBJ1-2; D call uncertain. The germline CDR1 and CDR2 sequences are SGHVS and FNYEAQ. Trimming stripped 1 base from V and 2 bases from J, with 11 bases between. The CDR3 consists of 15 residues.